The 10 T cell receptor beta chains listed next were all sequenced from one sample in a study of regulatory T cells in long-lasting Graves disease. As for time point: newly diagnosed GD, antithyroid drugs for less than 3 months. RNA isolated from PBMCs was used to make the TCR library. Relying on iRepertoire HTBI primers and Arm-PCR of CDR3 regions, the team built TCR beta libraries. TCRdb reprocessed the multiplex PCR reads with MiXCR, giving one entry per CDR3 protein. The table has more than 400,000 distinct CDR3 sequences, approximately 16% seen once. These same data were also listed under a study on T cells in Graves' hyperthyroidism and ophthalmopathy.

The source material was peripheral blood mononuclear cells (PBMCs), sampled at new diagnosis, from a patient treated with antithyroid drugs. These receptors were collected from a young woman with Graves disease.

This clonotype was observed a handful of times. V usage is TRBV20-1 and J usage is TRBJ1-6; 7 bases agree with TRBD1. The CDR3 runs to 15 residues. The V and J ends lost 2 bases and 3 bases, in that order; junction bases with no gene match: 4. CDR1 is DFQATT, CDR2 SNEGSKA, per germline (reference sequence). CDR3: CSARRDRNYNSPLHF. The CDR3 DNA sequence: TGCAGTGCTAGAAGGGACAGAAACTATAATTCACCCCTCCACTTT.

This clonotype was seen repeatedly, ten times or more. This chain's CDR3 is CASSLGEVQETQYF. CDR3 sequence (DNA): TGTGCCAGCAGTTTAGGGGAAGTACAAGAGACCCAGTACTTC. V and J are TRBV12-3 or TRBV12-4 and TRBJ2-5; D unclear. Trimming took off 1 base at V and 2 bases at J, with 8 bases between the two ends. The CDR3 is 14 amino acids.

This chain links TRBV5-1 with TRBJ2-2; 10 positions agree with TRBD2. J gave up 9 bases and V 4 bases, and 9 bases lay outside the gene matches. CDR1 SGHRS and CDR2 YFSETQ come from the germline V gene. The CDR3 totals 15 residues. The CDR3 DNA is TGCGCCAGCAGCCTGGCTAGCGGGAGAGCCCGGGAGCTGTTTTTT. Encoded protein: CASSLASGRARELFF.

In its sample, this clonotype was seen many times. The chain is built from TRBV6-1 and TRBJ1-1; TRBD1 is a possible D gene (6 bases). Per the germline V gene, CDR1 is MNHNS and CDR2 is SASEGT. Trimming shortened V by 5 bases and J by 7 bases, and 14 bases separated the two germline ends. The CDR3 contains 13 residues. In DNA, the CDR3 is TGTGCCAGCAGTACAACAGGGTTGGGTGAAGCTTTCTTT. Protein product: CASSTTGLGEAFF.

The chain joins TRBV28 to TRBJ1-1; D remains unclear. The CDR3 consists of 16 residues. Germline V gene lookup returns CDR1 MDHEN and CDR2 SYDVKM. The V and J ends lost 1 base and 4 bases respectively, with 16 bases between them. DNA for the CDR3: TGTGCCAGCAGTTTATACGGTATGCTTTGGGTCACTGAAGCTTTCTTT. Its translation is CASSLYGMLWVTEAFF. Drawing the rest from reference TRBV28 and TRBJ1-1, the complete variable domain is DVKVTQSSRYLVKRTGEKVFLECVQDMDHENMFWYRQDPGLGLRLIYFSYDVKMKEKGDIPEGYSVSREKKERFSLILESASTNQTSMYLCASSLYGMLWVTEAFFGQGTRLTVV.

The J gene is TRBJ2-2, the V gene TRBV10-3; D unclear. V was clipped by 9 bases and J by 3 bases, with 17 bases between them. This CDR3 has 15 residues. Germline V gene data show CDR1 as ENHRY and CDR2 as SYGVKD. The CDR3, as DNA: TGTGCCATTAGTCAAGGTGGCCAATACACCGGGGAGCTGTTTTTT. This translates into CAISQGGQYTGELFF.

In this sample, this clonotype turned up a few times. The rearrangement links TRBV15 to TRBJ1-2; D gene ambiguous. The CDR3 length is 16 residues. CDR1 is LNHNV and CDR2 is YYDKDF in the germline V gene (reference sequence). Trimming cost V 0 bases and J 0 bases, with 11 bases left between them. This chain's CDR3 is CATSRDRLLANYGYTF. CDR3 sequence (DNA): TGTGCCACCAGCAGAGATCGGCTTCTCGCTAACTATGGCTACACCTTC.

This clonotype was seen repeatedly, ten times or more. The chain recombines TRBV28 with TRBJ2-5, with 11 bases fitting TRBD2. This CDR3 contains 17 residues. Per germline, CDR1 MDHEN and CDR2 SYDVKM. With 3 bases clipped from V and 1 base from J, the junction kept 7 bases outside the gene matches. The CDR3 loop is CASSFPTSGGTQETQYF. The CDR3 nucleotides are TGTGCCAGCAGTTTCCCTACTAGCGGGGGTACCCAAGAGACCCAGTACTTC. The full variable domain, with the rest looked up from reference TRBV28 and TRBJ2-5, is DVKVTQSSRYLVKRTGEKVFLECVQDMDHENMFWYRQDPGLGLRLIYFSYDVKMKEKGDIPEGYSVSREKKERFSLILESASTNQTSMYLCASSFPTSGGTQETQYFGPGTRLLVL.

For the CDR3, the DNA is TGTGCCAGCAGCCTGGGGCCGTCTGAGAACATTCAGTACTTC. Encoded protein: CASSLGPSENIQYF. The chain carries TRBV13 and TRBJ2-4; TRBD1 might be the D (5 bases). V was shortened by 5 bases and J by 7 bases, with 15 bases between the two germline ends. The CDR3 spans 14 residues. Germline loops: CDR1 PRHDT, CDR2 FYEKMQ (reference sequence).

Many counts were recorded for this clonotype. The chain combines TRBV27 with TRBJ2-1; tentatively, D is TRBD2 (6 bases). Germline CDR1 reads MNHEY; CDR2 reads SMNVEV (reference sequence). Trimming removed 9 bases at V and 0 bases at J, with 15 bases between. This CDR3 is 15 amino acids long. Here the CDR3 DNA reads TGTGCCAGTGCTAGCGACACAAGCTCCTACAATGAGCAGTTCTTC. It encodes CASASDTSSYNEQFF.